The clone carrying this T cell receptor (beta chain) has just one count. Its target is not known. Data came from immunoSEQ multiplex PCR; TCRdb stores just in-frame clones and leaves some out. Among fewer than 200,000 clones listed, 88% were seen once. The sample is drawn from a study of T cell responses to AZD1222 COVID-19 vaccine. Study observations and caveats: Targeting of unmutated variant regions was reportedly seen in nearly half of spike-specific TCRs. Increased Spike-specific TCR breadth and depth were observed after two AZD1222 doses.

In germline, CDR1 is MNHEY, CDR2 SMNVEV (reference sequence). The CDR3 consists of 14 residues. V was pared by 6 bases and J by 5 bases, with 9 bases of the junction left unmatched. The chain combines TRBV27 with TRBJ1-2; TRBD1 aligns across 7 bases. The sequences come from peripheral blood, collected on day 0 of AZD1222 vaccination. The sequence came from an adult in good health. CDR3 coding DNA: TGTGCCAGCAGGGCCCGACAGGGCCTTTATGGCTACACCTTC. It is translated as CASRARQGLYGYTF.